The entry below gives a single TCR beta chain sequence along with its context. Its antigen is still unknown. Primers used in a second PCR of roughly 6 to 11 cycles were a sample-barcoded 5' primer and a J-beta primer mix. Researchers report that a template-switch adaptor with 12 random nucleotides tagged each cDNA molecule. One entry per CDR3 protein, called by TCRdb with MiXCR from the 5' RACE reads. The repertoire holds approximately 850,000 distinct CDR3 sequences, with more than 45% as singletons. These data originate in a study of blood T cells in healthy people across ages. V shed 4 bases and J shed 4 bases, with 12 bases lying between them. Germline CDR1 SGHRS, CDR2 YFSETQ. The CDR3 contains 13 residues. Study conclusions and caveats: Roughly linear age-related decline in beta diversity appeared, significant by age around 38. Expanded clonotype changes were possibly confounded by unknown donor CMV status.

The sequenced material came from blood. This clonotype originated in a man aged 25-45 years in good health. This rearrangement joins TRBV5-1 to TRBJ2-7; maybe TRBD2 (5 bases). DNA of the CDR3: TGCGCCAGCAGCACCCAACTAGAATACGAGCAGTACTTC. Protein product: CASSTQLEYEQYF.